This T cell receptor (beta chain) was obtained from a study of shared clonotypes between healthy human individuals. Overall study findings and caveats: The genetic and exposure-history diversity represented was limited by few donors. Naive CD4 clonotypes overlapped across a few donors at around 4.8%.

The investigators split CD4+ cells into a CD45RA+ naive subset and a CD45RA-negative memory subset. Of note for this clone: No antigen is known for it.

This CDR3 contains 14 residues. Germline lookup yields CDR1 SGHRS and CDR2 YFSETQ. The ends lost 9 bases at V and 1 base at J; junction bases unmatched: 8. The table came from immunoSEQ multiplex PCR; TCRdb's copy has only in-frame clones and leaves some out. This table holds over a million clones, under 80% found once. The rearrangement links TRBV5-1 to TRBJ1-1; 8 bases agree with TRBD1. Sequenced material: memory CD4+ T cells sorted from blood. Subset: CD45RA-negative fraction. The sequence derives from a man aged 18 to 29 in good health. CDR3 nucleotide sequence: TGCGCCACCCGGACAGGGCCATCGAACACTGAAGCTTTCTTT. The encoded protein is CATRTGPSNTEAFF. The full variable domain, in which reference TRBV5-1 and TRBJ1-1 provide the parts outside the CDR3, is KAGVTQTPRYLIKTRGQQVTLSCSPISGHRSVSWYQQTPGQGLQFLFEYFSETQRNKGNFPGRFSGRQFSNSRSEMNVSTLELGDSALYLCATRTGPSNTEAFFGQGTRLTVV.